The sequence of this T cell receptor (beta chain) was determined in a study of blood T cell repertoires in COVID-19. Study summary: COVID-19 samples collected from the United States, Italy and Spain covered acute and convalescent phases. Sources were T cells, B-cell-depleted T cells, or PBMCs; the material itself was cDNA or gDNA.

Per the original methods: Researchers report that nucleated cell counts were estimated from reference gene primer amplification. Using immunoSEQ multiplex PCR, the repertoire was profiled, and TCRdb retains in-frame clones only, with some absent. D and trimming come from the DNA, and the V and J calls and clone size come from that table. The table lists fewer than 250,000 clones, approximately 86% of them singletons, with around 5.9% in the top ten. Germline V gene data show CDR1 as SGHRS and CDR2 as YFSETQ. V lost 3 bases and J lost 2; bases outside the gene matches: 7. The CDR3 totals 18 residues. Material: peripheral blood. This TCR was sampled from a human donor in a cohort sampled during active COVID-19. The V and J genes are TRBV5-1 and TRBJ2-4; 14 bases are a match to TRBD2. CDR3 DNA: TGCGCCAGCAGCTCGACTAGCGGGGGGGCGGGGACCAAAAACATTCAGTACTTC. The encoded protein is CASSSTSGGAGTKNIQYF.